This T cell receptor (beta chain) was recovered during a study of CD8 T cells in ankylosing spondylitis. There are 13 residues in the CDR3. The germline V and J ends were trimmed by 8 bases and 2 bases, with 12 bases remaining between them. Germline lookup yields CDR1 SGHTA and CDR2 FQGNSA. Study conclusions and caveats: Several highly homologous variants formed a TCR beta motif that appeared characteristic of ankylosing spondylitis blood. According to the report, clones linked to the disease were significantly enriched in matched synovial fluid samples taken from ankylosing spondylitis patients.

This clonotype showed up many times. As yet, its antigen is unknown. Scientists made TCR beta libraries using quantitative 5'-RACE with molecular barcodes. TCRdb independently ran MiXCR on the 5' RACE reads; one entry per CDR3 protein. The sample carries about 140,000 distinct CDR3 sequences, 7% to 10% recorded once. The sequencing sample was made of synovial fluid, either unsorted or a sorted T cell fraction (not recorded which). The chain uses TRBV7-2 and TRBJ1-1; D possibly corresponds to TRBD1 (5 bases). The source is a male donor with ankylosing spondylitis. In DNA, the CDR3 is TGTGCCAGCCGCCGGACACTCAACACTGAAGCTTTCTTT. Protein sequence: CASRRTLNTEAFF.